This T cell receptor beta chain derives from a study of OX40 agonist ivuxolimab in advanced cancers. Across the study: Patients took ivuxolimab, an agonistic anti-OX40 (CD134) antibody.

From germline, CDR1 is SNHLY and CDR2 FYNNEI. The CDR3 runs to 16 residues. V lost 6 bases and J lost 8; bases outside the gene matches: 13. This table comes from immunoSEQ multiplex PCR, and its TCRdb copy is limited to in-frame clones, with some not included. Counted here are around 100,000 clones, 89% occurring once; the ten biggest clones make up approximately 0.16%. V and J are TRBV2 and TRBJ2-1, with 10 nucleotides matching TRBD2. This sequence was found in an adult with an advanced solid tumor such as melanoma, head and neck, liver or kidney cancer. The starting material was CD4+ or CD8+ T cells sorted from blood, obtained in a trial of the OX40 agonist ivuxolimab. The CDR3 sequence is CASRYPIAGGRYEQFF. The CDR3 DNA is TGTGCCAGCAGATACCCTATAGCGGGAGGTCGGTATGAGCAGTTCTTC.